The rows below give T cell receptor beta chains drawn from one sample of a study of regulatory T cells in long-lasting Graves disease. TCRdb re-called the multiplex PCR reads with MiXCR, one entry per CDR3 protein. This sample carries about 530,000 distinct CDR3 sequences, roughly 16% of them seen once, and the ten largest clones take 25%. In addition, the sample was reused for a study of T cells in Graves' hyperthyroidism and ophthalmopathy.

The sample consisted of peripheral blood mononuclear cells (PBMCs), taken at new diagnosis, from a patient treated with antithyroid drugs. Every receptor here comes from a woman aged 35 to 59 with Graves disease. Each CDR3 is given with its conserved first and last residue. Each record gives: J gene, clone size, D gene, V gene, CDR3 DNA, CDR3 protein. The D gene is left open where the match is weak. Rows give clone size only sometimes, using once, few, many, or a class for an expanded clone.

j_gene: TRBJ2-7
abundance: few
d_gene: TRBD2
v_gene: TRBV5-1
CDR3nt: TGCGCCAGCAGCCCCTCGGGGGGGGTGGGCTACGAGCAGTACTTC
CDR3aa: CASSPSGGVGYEQYF

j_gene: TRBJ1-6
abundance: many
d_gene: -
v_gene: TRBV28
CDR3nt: TGTGCCAGCAGCTTAGGGGGGTCCTATAATTCACCCCTCCACTTT
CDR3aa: CASSLGGSYNSPLHF

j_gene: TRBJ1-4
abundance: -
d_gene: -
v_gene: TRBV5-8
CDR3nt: TGTGCCAGCAGCTGGAGCCTCACCGGGACTGAAAAACTGTTTTTT
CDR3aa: CASSWSLTGTEKLFF

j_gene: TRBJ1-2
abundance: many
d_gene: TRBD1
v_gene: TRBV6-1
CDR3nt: TGTGCCAGCACCTACGGACAGGGCCTATGGGGCTACACCTTC
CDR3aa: CASTYGQGLWGYTF

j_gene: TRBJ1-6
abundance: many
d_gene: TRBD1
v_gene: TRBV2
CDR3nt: TGTGCCACCATGCGAGAAGGGACAGTAGCTTCACCCCTCCACTTT
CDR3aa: CATMREGTVASPLHF

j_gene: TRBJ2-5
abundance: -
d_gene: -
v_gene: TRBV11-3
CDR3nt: TGTGCCAGCAGCTTAACTCCCAGGGTGGAGGAGGCCCAGTACTTC
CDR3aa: CASSLTPRVEEAQYF

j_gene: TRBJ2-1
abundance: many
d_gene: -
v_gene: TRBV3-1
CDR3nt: TGTGCCAGCAGTCTTCTTGGGGATGAGCAGTTCTTC
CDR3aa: CASSLLGDEQFF

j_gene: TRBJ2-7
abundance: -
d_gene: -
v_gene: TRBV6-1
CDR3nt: TGTGCCAGCAGTGTGCGGGAAGGCTACGAGCAGTACTTC
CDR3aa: CASSVREGYEQYF

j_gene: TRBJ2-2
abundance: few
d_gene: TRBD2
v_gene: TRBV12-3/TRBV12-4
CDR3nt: TGTGCCAGCAGTGGGGGACTACCCGGAACCGGGGAGCTGTTTTTT
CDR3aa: CASSGGLPGTGELFF

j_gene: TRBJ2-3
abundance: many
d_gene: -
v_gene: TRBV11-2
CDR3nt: TGTGCCAGCAGCCCCCGGCCAGGCCCCAGCACAGATACGCAGTATTTT
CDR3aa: CASSPRPGPSTDTQYF

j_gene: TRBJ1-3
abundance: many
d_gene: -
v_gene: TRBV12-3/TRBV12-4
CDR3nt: TGTGCCAGCAGTTTCGGACGGAGCTCTGGAAACACCATATATTTT
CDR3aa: CASSFGRSSGNTIYF

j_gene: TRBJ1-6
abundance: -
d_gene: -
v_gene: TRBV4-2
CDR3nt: TGTGCCAGCAGCTCCGGGACGCGCGACTCACCCCTCCACTTT
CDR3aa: CASSSGTRDSPLHF

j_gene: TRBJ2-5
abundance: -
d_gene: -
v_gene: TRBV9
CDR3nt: TGTGCCAGCAGCTTAGGGCTGTTCGAAGAGACCCAGTACTTC
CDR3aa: CASSLGLFEETQYF

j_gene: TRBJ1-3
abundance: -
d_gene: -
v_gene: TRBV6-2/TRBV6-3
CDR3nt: TGTGCCAGCAGTTACACGTCGGGGCCAGGGGGAAACACCATATATTTT
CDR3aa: CASSYTSGPGGNTIYF

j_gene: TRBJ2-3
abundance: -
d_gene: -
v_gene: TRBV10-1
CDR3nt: TGCGCCAGCAGTGGACAGTCTCCAGATACGCAGTATTTT
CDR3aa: CASSGQSPDTQYF

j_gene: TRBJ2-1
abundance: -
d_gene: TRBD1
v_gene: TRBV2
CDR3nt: TGTGCCAGCTGTCGAAGACAGGGGGCAGGTGAGCAGTTCTTC
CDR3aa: CASCRRQGAGEQFF

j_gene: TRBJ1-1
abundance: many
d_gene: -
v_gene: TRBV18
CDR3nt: TGTGCCAGCTCACTAGAGGCGATTCCCACTGAAGCTTTCTTT
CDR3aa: CASSLEAIPTEAFF

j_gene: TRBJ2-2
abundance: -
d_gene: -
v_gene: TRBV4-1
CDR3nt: TGCGCCAGCAGCCACATGACCTTTCCGGGGGAGCTGTTTTTT
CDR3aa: CASSHMTFPGELFF

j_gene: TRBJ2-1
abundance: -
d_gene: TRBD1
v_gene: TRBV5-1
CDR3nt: TGCGCCAGCAGCCACCGGGACAGGGGGCTCAATGAGCAGTTCTTC
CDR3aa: CASSHRDRGLNEQFF

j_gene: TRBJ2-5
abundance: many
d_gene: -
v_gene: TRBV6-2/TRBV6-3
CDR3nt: TGTGCCAGCAGCGTGACAAGACAAGAGACCCAGTACTTC
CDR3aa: CASSVTRQETQYF

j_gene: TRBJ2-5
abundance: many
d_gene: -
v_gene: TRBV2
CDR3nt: TGTGCCAGCAGTGAAGCGGGGGACCAAGAGACCCAGTACTTC
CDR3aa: CASSEAGDQETQYF

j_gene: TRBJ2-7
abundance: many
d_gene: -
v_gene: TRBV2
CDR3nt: TGTGCCAGCAGTGTCCTCGCAGCTCCCTACGAGCAGTACTTC
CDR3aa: CASSVLAAPYEQYF

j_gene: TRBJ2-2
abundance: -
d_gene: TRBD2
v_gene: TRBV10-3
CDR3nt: TGTGCCATCAGTGAGGAACTAGCGGGTACCGGGGAGCTGTTTTTT
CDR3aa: CAISEELAGTGELFF

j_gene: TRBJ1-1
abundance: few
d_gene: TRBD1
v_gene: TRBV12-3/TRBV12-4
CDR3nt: TGTGCCAGCAGTCTTACCGGGACAGGGAACACTGAAGCTTTCTTT
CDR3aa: CASSLTGTGNTEAFF

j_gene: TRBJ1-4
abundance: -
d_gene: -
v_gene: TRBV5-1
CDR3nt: TGCGCCAGCAGCTTGGAAGGCAGGCTAGATGAAAAACTGTTTTTT
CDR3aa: CASSLEGRLDEKLFF

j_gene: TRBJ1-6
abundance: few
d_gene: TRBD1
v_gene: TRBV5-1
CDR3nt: TGCGCCAGCAGCCGTGTCTCCCCGGGACAGGGGGATAATTCACCCCTCCACTTT
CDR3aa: CASSRVSPGQGDNSPLHF

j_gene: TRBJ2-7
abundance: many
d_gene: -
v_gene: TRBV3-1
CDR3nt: TGTGCCAGCAGCCCGTCAGTGGGGGGCTACGAGCAGTACTTC
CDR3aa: CASSPSVGGYEQYF

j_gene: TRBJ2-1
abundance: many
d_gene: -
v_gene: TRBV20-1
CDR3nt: TGCAGTGCTAGCAGGGGAGGGAGTTACAATGAGCAGTTCTTC
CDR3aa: CSASRGGSYNEQFF

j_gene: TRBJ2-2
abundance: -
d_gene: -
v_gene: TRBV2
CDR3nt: TGTGCCAGCAGGAGGGAGCTCACCGGGGAGCTGTTTTTT
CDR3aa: CASRRELTGELFF

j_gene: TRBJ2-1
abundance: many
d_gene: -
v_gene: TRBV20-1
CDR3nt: TGCAGTGCTACTAGAAGGGGCGAGAATGAGCAGTTCTTC
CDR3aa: CSATRRGENEQFF

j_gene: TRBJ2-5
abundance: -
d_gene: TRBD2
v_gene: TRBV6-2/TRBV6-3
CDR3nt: TGTGCCAGCAGTTACTCGTCGGCTAGCGGTTATGAGACCCAGTACTTC
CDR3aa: CASSYSSASGYETQYF

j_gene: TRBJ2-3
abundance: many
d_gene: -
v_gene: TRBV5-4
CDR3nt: TGTGCCAGCAGCGGCGTTGGGGCCCAGACAGATACGCAGTATTTT
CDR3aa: CASSGVGAQTDTQYF

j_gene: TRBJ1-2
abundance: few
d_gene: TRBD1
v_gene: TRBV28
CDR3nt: TGTGCCAGCAGTTCCACCGGGACAGGGAGGATCCTTGGGGGCTACACCTTC
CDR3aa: CASSSTGTGRILGGYTF

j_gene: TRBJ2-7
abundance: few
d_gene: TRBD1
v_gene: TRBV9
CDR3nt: TGTGCCAGCAGCGTTTCCGGGACAGGTACCTACGAGCAGTACTTC
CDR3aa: CASSVSGTGTYEQYF

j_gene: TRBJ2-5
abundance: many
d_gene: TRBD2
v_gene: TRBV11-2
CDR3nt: TGTGCCAGCAGCTCCCGACTAGCGGGGGTGGAGACCCAGTACTTC
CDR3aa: CASSSRLAGVETQYF

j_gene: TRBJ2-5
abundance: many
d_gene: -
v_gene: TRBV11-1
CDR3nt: TGTGCCAGCAGCGGACTTGAAGAGACCCAGTACTTC
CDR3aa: CASSGLEETQYF

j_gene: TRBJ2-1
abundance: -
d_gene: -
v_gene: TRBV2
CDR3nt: TGTGCCAGCAGTCGGACCCCCAAGGATGAGCAGTTCTTC
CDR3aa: CASSRTPKDEQFF

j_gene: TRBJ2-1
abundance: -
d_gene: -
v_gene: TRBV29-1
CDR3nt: TGCAGCGTTGAGAAGGAGGAACTAGTCTACAATGAGCAGTTCTTC
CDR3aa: CSVEKEELVYNEQFF

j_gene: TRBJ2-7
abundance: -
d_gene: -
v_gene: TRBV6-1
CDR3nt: TGTGCCAGCACCCTTGGAGACGGTTACGAGCAGTACTTC
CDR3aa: CASTLGDGYEQYF

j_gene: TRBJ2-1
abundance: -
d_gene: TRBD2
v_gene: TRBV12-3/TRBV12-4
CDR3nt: TGTGCCAGCAGTGCATTAGCGGGGGCCCTCAATGAGCAGTTCTTC
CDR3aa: CASSALAGALNEQFF

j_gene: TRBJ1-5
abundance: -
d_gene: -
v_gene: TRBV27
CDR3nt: TGTGCCAGCAGAGAAGGGGACGTCAATCAGCCCCAGCATTTT
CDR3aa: CASREGDVNQPQHF

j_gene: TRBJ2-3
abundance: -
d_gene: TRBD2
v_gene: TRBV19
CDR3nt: TGTGCCAGTAGTACACTAGCGGGGCTCGGAACAGATACGCAGTATTTT
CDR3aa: CASSTLAGLGTDTQYF

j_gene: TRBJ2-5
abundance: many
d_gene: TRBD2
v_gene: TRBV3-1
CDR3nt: TGTGCCGTGGGTAGCGGGGGCCAAGAGACCCAGTACTTC
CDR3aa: CAVGSGGQETQYF

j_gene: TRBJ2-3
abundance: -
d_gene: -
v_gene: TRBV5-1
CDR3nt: TGCGCCAGCAGCTTGGGACAGACCTCTAGCACAGATACGCAGTATTTT
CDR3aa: CASSLGQTSSTDTQYF

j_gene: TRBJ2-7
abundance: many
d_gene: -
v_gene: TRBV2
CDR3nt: TGTGCCAGCAGGGGAGGGACAGGTTCCTCCTACGAGCAGTACTTC
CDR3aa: CASRGGTGSSYEQYF

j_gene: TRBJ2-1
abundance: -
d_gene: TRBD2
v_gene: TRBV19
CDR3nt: TGTGCCAGTAGTATCGGGAGCGGGGGGACCTACAATGAGCAGTTCTTC
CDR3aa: CASSIGSGGTYNEQFF

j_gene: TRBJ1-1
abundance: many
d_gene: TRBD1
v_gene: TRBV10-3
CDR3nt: TGTGCCATCAGTGGTAGTAGGACAGGGTCAACAGAGGAAGCTTTCTTT
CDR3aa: CAISGSRTGSTEEAFF

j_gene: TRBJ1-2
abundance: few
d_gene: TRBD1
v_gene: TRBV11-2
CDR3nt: TGTGCCAGCAGTTCGCCCGGGACAGGTCGGGGGGGCTACACCTTC
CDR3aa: CASSSPGTGRGGYTF

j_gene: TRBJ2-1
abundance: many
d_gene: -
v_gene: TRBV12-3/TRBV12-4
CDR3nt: TGTGCCACAGCCCCGGGAAGAAGGTCCTACAATGAGCAGTTCTTC
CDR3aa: CATAPGRRSYNEQFF

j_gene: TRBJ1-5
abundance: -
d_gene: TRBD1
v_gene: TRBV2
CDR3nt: TGTGCCAGCAGTGAAGTAGGGGGCCGGAATCAGCCCCAGCATTTT
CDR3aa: CASSEVGGRNQPQHF

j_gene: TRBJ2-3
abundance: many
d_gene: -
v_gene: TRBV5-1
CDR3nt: TGCGCCAGCAGCTTGGCCGAAAGGACTAGCACAGATACGCAGTATTTT
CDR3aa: CASSLAERTSTDTQYF

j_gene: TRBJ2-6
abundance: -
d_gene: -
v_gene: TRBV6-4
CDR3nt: TGTGCCAGCAGTGTTTCATACTCTGGGGCCAACGTCCTGACTTTC
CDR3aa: CASSVSYSGANVLTF

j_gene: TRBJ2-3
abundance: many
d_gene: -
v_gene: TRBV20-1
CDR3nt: TGCAGTGCCCCCTCTCGGAACACAGATACGCAGTATTTT
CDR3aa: CSAPSRNTDTQYF

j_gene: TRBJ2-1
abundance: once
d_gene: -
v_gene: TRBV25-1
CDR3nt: TGTGCCAGCAGTGAATATCGGTGGGGGAATGAGCAGTTCTTC
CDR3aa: CASSEYRWGNEQFF

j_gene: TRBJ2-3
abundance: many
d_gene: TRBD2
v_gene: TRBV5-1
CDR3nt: TGCGCCAGCAGCTTCCGACTAGCGGGGGGATCCGAGGGTACGCAGTATTTT
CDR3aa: CASSFRLAGGSEGTQYF